This T cell receptor (beta chain) was recorded in a study of T cells after yellow fever vaccination. Study details: Each low-cell-number fraction was prepared by means of SMART-Seq v4 Ultra Low Input. Findings and limits, study-wide: The secondary response was weaker, and its peak arrived faster, on day 5 versus 15. Re-detected after boosting: most primary clones, about 95% of CD4 and 88% of CD8.

In making TCR cDNA, 5'RACE template switching added a universal primer site and UMIs to it. MiXCR, applied by TCRdb to the 5' RACE reads, yields one record per CDR3 protein. The sample includes almost 600,000 distinct CDR3 sequences, around an eighth of them seen just once. This clonotype was picked up a small number of times. Its antigen is still unknown. The CDR3 is 15 amino acids. V was clipped by 2 bases and J by 5 bases, with 15 bases between them. The germline V gene encodes CDR1 SNHLY and CDR2 FYNNEI. This receptor was obtained from a man aged 25 to 40 who received the YFV17D yellow fever vaccine. The sequences come from PBMCs, collected on the day of the yellow fever booster vaccination. The chain is built from TRBV2 and TRBJ2-5; the D is unclear. CDR3 loop: CASSEFLVGSETQYF. The DNA for the CDR3 is TGTGCCAGCAGTGAATTTCTCGTGGGTAGCGAGACCCAGTACTTC.